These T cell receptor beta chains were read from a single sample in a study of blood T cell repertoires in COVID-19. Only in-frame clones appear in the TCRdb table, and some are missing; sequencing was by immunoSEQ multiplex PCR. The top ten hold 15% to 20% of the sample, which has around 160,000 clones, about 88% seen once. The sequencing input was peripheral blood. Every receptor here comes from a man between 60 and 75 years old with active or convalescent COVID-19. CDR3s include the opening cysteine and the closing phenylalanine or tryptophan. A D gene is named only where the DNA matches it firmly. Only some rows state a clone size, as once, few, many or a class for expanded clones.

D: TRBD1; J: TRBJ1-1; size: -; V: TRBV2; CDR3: CASNPPGQGGVNTEAFF; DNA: TGTGCCAGCAATCCGCCCGGACAGGGGGGGGTGAACACTGAAGCTTTCTTT
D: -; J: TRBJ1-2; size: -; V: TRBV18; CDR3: CASSPEIRDFYGYTF; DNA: TGTGCCAGCTCACCAGAGATTCGGGATTTCTATGGCTACACCTTC
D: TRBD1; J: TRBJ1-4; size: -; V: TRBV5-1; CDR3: CASSRDSQTNEKLFF; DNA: TGCGCCAGCAGCCGGGACAGCCAAACTAATGAAAAACTGTTTTTT
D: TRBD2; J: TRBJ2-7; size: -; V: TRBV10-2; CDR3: CASSQLAAYEQYF; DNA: TGCGCCAGCAGTCAACTAGCGGCCTACGAGCAGTACTTC
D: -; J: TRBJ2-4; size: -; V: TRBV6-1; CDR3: CASSELSSNIQYF; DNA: TGTGCCAGCAGTGAATTGTCCTCGAACATTCAGTACTTC
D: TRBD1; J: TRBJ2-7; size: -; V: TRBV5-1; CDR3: CASSPRTGAYYEQYF; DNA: TGCGCCAGCAGCCCCCGGACAGGGGCCTACTACGAGCAGTACTTC
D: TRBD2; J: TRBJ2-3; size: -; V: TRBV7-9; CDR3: CASSLSFTTSGHTDTQYF; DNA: TGTGCCAGCAGCTTATCCTTTACGACTAGCGGACACACAGATACGCAGTATTTT
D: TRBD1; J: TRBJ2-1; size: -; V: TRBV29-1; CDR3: CSVEKSFGTGSNEQFF; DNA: TGCAGCGTTGAAAAAAGTTTCGGGACAGGGAGCAATGAGCAGTTCTTC
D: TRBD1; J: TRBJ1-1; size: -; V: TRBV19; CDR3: CASSSRRGSGMNTEAFF; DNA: TGTGCCAGTAGTTCACGCAGGGGGTCGGGGATGAACACTGAAGCTTTCTTT
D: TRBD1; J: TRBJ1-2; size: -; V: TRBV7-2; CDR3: CASSSLQGFYGYTF; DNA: TGTGCCAGCAGCTCACTACAGGGGTTCTATGGCTACACCTTC
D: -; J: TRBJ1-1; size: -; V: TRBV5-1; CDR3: CASRGPHMNTEAFF; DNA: TGCGCCAGCAGGGGGCCGCACATGAACACTGAAGCTTTCTTT
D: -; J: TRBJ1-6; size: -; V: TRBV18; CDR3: CASSPRQGLDSPLHF; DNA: TGTGCCAGCTCACCCAGGCAGGGGTTAGATTCACCCCTCCACTTT
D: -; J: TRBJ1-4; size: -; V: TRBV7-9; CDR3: CASSLDSDEKLFF; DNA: TGTGCCAGCAGCTTGGATAGCGATGAAAAACTGTTTTTT
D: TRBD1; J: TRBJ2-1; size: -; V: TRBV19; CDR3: CASSRDRGLDNEQFF; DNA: TGTGCCAGTAGCCGGGACAGGGGGCTTGACAATGAGCAGTTCTTC
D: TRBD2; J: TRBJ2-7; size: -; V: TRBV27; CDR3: CASSLAGGPPGEQYF; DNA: TGTGCCAGCAGTTTAGCGGGAGGACCCCCTGGCGAGCAGTACTTC
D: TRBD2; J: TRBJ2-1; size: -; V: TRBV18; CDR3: CASSPPSGGYNEQFF; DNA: TGTGCCAGCTCACCACCCAGCGGGGGGTACAATGAGCAGTTCTTC
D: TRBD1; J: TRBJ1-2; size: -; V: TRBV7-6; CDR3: CASSLQGAFGYTF; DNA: TGTGCCAGCAGCTTACAGGGGGCGTTTGGCTACACCTTC
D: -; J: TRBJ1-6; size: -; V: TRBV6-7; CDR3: CASSPRAREGRSPLHF; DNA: TGTGCCAGCAGTCCCCGGGCTCGGGAGGGTCGTTCACCCCTCCACTTT
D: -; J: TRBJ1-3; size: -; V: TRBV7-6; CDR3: CASSLTPDNSGNTIYF; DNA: TGTGCCAGCAGCTTAACCCCAGACAATTCTGGAAACACCATATATTTT
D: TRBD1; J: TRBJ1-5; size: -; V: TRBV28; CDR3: CASSSGTGLNQPQHF; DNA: TGTGCCAGCAGCTCCGGGACAGGGTTAAATCAGCCCCAGCATTTT
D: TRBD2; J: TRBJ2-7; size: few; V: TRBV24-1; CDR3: CATPTQLAMYEQYF; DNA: TGTGCCACCCCCACGCAACTAGCGATGTACGAGCAGTACTTC
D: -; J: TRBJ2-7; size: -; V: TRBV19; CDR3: CASSITRGEQYF; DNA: TGTGCCAGTAGTATAACACGGGGGGAGCAGTACTTC
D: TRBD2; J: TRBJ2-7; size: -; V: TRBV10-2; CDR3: CASTGGGGYEQYF; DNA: TGCGCCAGCACGGGAGGGGGTGGGTACGAGCAGTACTTC
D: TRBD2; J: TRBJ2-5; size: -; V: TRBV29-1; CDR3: CSVDFAGDGTQYF; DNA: TGCAGCGTTGACTTTGCGGGGGACGGGACCCAGTACTTC
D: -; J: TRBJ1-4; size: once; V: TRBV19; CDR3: CASSRTDLNEKLFF; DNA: TGTGCCAGTAGTAGGACTGACCTGAATGAAAAACTGTTTTTT
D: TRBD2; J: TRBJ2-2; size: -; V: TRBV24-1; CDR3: CATSDHSGGWTGELFF; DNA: TGTGCCACCAGTGACCATAGCGGGGGTTGGACCGGGGAGCTGTTTTTT
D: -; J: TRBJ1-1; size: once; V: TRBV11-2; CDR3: CASSLDRVSEAFF; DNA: TGTGCCAGCAGCTTAGATCGGGTTTCAGAAGCTTTCTTT
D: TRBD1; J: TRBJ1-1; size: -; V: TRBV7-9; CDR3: CASSFQTGFNTEAFF; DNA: TGTGCCAGCAGCTTCCAGACAGGGTTTAACACTGAAGCTTTCTTT
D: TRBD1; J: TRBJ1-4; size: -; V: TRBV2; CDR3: CASRDSGTEEKLFF; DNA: TGTGCCAGCAGGGACTCCGGGACAGAAGAAAAACTGTTTTTT
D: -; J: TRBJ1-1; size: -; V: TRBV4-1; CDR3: CASSHNSPQGPNTEAFF; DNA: TGCGCCAGCAGCCACAACTCCCCCCAGGGCCCGAACACTGAAGCTTTCTTT
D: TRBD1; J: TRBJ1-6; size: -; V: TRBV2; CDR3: CASNEQGVASPLHF; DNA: TGTGCCAGCAACGAACAGGGGGTGGCTTCACCCCTCCACTTT
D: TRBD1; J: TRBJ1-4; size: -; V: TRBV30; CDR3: CAWSRLTGEGEKLFF; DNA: TGTGCCTGGAGTCGGTTGACAGGGGAGGGTGAAAAACTGTTTTTT
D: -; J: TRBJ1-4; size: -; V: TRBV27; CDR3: CASSFVRQGLTNEKLFF; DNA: TGTGCCAGCAGTTTTGTTCGGCAGGGCCTGACTAATGAAAAACTGTTTTTT
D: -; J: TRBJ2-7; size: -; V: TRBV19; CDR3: CASSIKPAGSYEQYF; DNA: TGTGCCAGTAGTATCAAACCCGCAGGGTCCTACGAGCAGTACTTC
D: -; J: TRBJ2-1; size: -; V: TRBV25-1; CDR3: CASSERGGIDEQFF; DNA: TGTGCCAGCAGTGAAAGGGGAGGAATCGATGAGCAGTTCTTC
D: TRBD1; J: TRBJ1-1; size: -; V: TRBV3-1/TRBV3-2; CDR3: CASSRVTGLGITEAFF; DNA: TGTGCCAGCAGCAGGGTGACAGGGCTGGGGATCACTGAAGCTTTCTTT
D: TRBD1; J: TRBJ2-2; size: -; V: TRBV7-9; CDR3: CASSSDRGNTGELFF; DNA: TGTGCCAGCAGCTCGGACAGGGGTAACACCGGGGAGCTGTTTTTT
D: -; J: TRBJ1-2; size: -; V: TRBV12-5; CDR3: CASGLAPGDGYTF; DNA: TGTGCTAGTGGTTTGGCCCCAGGGGATGGCTACACCTTC
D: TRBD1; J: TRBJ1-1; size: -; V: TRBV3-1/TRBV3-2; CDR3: CASSQGDRHTEAFF; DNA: TGTGCCAGCAGCCAAGGGGACAGACACACTGAAGCTTTCTTT
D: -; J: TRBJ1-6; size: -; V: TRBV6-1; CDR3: CASSEIGIRSPLHF; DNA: TGTGCCAGCAGTGAAATCGGGATACGGTCACCCCTCCACTTT
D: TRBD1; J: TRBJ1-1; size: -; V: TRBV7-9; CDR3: CASSPRQGAEAFF; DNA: TGTGCCAGCAGCCCCAGACAGGGAGCTGAAGCTTTCTTT
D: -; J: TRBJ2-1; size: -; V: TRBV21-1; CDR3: CASRSRGREGEFF; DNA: TGTGCCAGCAGAAGTCGCGGGAGGGAGGGGGAGTTCTTC
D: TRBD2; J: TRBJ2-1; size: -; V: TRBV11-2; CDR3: CASSGRTSGGRNEQFF; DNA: TGTGCCAGCAGCGGCCGGACTAGCGGGGGCAGGAATGAGCAGTTCTTC
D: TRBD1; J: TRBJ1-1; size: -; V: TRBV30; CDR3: CAWSVTRGQPDMGTEAFF; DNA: TGTGCCTGGAGTGTAACCAGGGGGCAACCCGACATGGGGACTGAAGCTTTCTTT
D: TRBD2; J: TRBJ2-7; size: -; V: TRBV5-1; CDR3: CASSLAGGQIYEQYF; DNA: TGCGCCAGCAGCTTAGCGGGAGGCCAAATCTACGAGCAGTACTTC
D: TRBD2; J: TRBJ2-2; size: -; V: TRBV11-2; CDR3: CASSLSTAGLVGTGELFF; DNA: TGTGCCAGCAGCTTAAGTACGGCTGGACTAGTAGGCACCGGGGAGCTGTTTTTT
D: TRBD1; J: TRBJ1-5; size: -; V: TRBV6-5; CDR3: CASRTGSNQPQHF; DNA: TGTGCCAGCAGGACAGGGAGCAATCAGCCCCAGCATTTT
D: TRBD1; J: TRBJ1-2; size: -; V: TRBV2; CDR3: CASSEQGTVDGYTF; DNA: TGTGCCAGCAGTGAACAGGGGACAGTGGATGGCTACACCTTC
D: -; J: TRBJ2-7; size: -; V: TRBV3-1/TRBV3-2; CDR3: CASSHHLNAGRYEQYF; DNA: TGTGCCAGCAGCCACCATCTAAATGCAGGGCGCTACGAGCAGTACTTC
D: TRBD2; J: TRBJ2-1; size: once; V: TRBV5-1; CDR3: CASSLGGGISYNEQFF; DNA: TGCGCCAGCAGCTTAGGCGGGGGGATCTCGTACAATGAGCAGTTCTTC
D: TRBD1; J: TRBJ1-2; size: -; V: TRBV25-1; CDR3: CASSDAETGGVKIYGYTF; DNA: TGTGCCAGCAGTGATGCCGAGACAGGGGGCGTAAAAATCTATGGCTACACCTTC
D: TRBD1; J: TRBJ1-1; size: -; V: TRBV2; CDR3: CASNRQGQDTEAFF; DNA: TGTGCCAGCAACAGACAGGGACAGGACACTGAAGCTTTCTTT
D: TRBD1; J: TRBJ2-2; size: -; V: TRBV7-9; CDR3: CASSQTGGGTGELFF; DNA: TGTGCCAGCAGCCAAACAGGGGGTGGCACCGGGGAGCTGTTTTTT
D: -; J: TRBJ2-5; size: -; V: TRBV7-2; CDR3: CASSLGTNSETQYF; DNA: TGTGCCAGCAGCTTAGGAACTAATTCAGAGACCCAGTACTTC
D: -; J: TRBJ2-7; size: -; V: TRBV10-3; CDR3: CAINKGAYEQYF; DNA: TGTGCCATCAATAAGGGGGCCTACGAGCAGTACTTC